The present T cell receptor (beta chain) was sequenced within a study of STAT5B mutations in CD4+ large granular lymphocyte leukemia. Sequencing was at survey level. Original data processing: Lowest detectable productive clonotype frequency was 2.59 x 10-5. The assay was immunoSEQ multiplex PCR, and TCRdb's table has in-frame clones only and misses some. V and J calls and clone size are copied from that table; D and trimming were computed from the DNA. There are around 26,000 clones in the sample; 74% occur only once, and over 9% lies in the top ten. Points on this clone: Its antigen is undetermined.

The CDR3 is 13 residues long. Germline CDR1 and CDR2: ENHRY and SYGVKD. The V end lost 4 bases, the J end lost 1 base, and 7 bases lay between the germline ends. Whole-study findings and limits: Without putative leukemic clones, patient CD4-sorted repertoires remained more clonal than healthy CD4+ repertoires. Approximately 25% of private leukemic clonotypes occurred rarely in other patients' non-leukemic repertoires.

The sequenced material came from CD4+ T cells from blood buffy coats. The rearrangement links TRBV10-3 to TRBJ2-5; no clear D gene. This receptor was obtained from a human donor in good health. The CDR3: CAISGRSQETQYF. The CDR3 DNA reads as TGTGCCATCAGTGGCAGGAGCCAAGAGACCCAGTACTTC.